The present entry profiles one TCR beta chain with its context. There are 14 residues in the CDR3. Trimming removed 4 bases at V and 3 bases at J, with 13 bases between. Per germline, CDR1 LNHDA and CDR2 SQIVND (reference sequence). The data originate from a study of OX40 agonist ivuxolimab in advanced cancers. Study context: Partial responses were recorded for three patients, including one with hepatocellular carcinoma and two with cutaneous melanoma.

Method: immunoSEQ multiplex PCR; TCRdb's copy keeps in-frame clones and lacks some. This table holds 55,000 to 70,000 clones, over 75% found once. This TCR came from an adult with an advanced solid tumor such as melanoma, head and neck, liver or kidney cancer. The chain carries TRBV19 and TRBJ2-7, with a weak D call TRBD1 (5 bases). Sequenced here: CD4+ or CD8+ T cells sorted from blood, sampled in a trial of the OX40 agonist ivuxolimab. CDR3: CASSKGQLIYEQYF. CDR3 DNA: TGTGCCAGTAGTAAGGGGCAGCTGATCTACGAGCAGTACTTC.